These 13 T cell receptor beta chains originate from one sample sequenced in a study of blood T cell repertoires in COVID-19. Repertoires were generated with immunoSEQ multiplex PCR, while TCRdb's copy carries only in-frame clones and drops some. The table has hundreds of thousands of clones, 85% seen once. Sequenced: peripheral blood. These receptors came from a human donor in a cohort sampled during active COVID-19.

The chain uses TRBV10-3 and TRBJ1-6, with D hard to call. The CDR3 is 12 residues long. V lost 8 bases, J lost 9 bases, and 11 bases lay in between. CDR1 and CDR2 from the germline V gene are ENHRY and SYGVKD. The CDR3 bases are TGTGCCATCGGGTCCCGGGGTTCACCCCTCCACTTT. Translating gives CAIGSRGSPLHF.

The V call is TRBV7-9, the J call TRBJ2-5, with 7 bases matching TRBD2. With 6 bases clipped from V and 1 base from J, the junction kept 2 bases outside the gene matches. The CDR3 covers 13 residues. CDR1 is SEHNR, CDR2 FQNEAQ, per germline (reference sequence). Here the CDR3 DNA reads TGTGCCAGCAGAGCGGGACCCCAAGAGACCCAGTACTTC. Its protein is CASRAGPQETQYF.

The chain couples TRBV3-1 (or the pseudogene TRBV3-2) to TRBJ2-7; TRBD2 matches at 7 bases. This CDR3 is built from 11 residues. CDR1 and CDR2 from the germline V gene are LGHDT and YNNKEL (reference sequence). V gave up 4 bases and J gave up 7 bases; unmatched junction bases: 1. This CDR3 reads CASSRAGEQYF. In DNA, the CDR3 is TGTGCCAGCAGCCGAGCGGGGGAGCAGTACTTC.

The sample holds many counts of this clone. The V call is TRBV12-3 or TRBV12-4, the J call TRBJ2-1; D uncertain. The CDR3 runs to 11 residues. The V end lost 5 bases, the J end lost 4 bases, and 3 bases lay between the germline ends. CDR3 in amino acids: CASSIYNEQFF. For the CDR3, the DNA is TGTGCCAGCAGTATATACAATGAGCAGTTCTTC.

V and J are TRBV24-1 and TRBJ2-5; D is perhaps TRBD1 (6 bases). Trimming pared 4 bases from V and 4 bases from J, leaving 12 bases between. Germline CDR1 and CDR2: KGHDR and SFDVKD. The CDR3 covers 14 residues. The CDR3 region is CATSETQGTETQYF. CDR3 DNA sequence: TGTGCCACCAGTGAAACCCAGGGGACAGAGACCCAGTACTTC.

The chain recombines TRBV2 with TRBJ2-7, with 9 bases that match TRBD1. With 7 bases clipped from V and 3 bases from J, the junction kept 7 bases outside the gene matches. This CDR3 region has 14 residues. The germline CDR1 and CDR2 sequences are SNHLY and FYNNEI. This CDR3 is CASTPTGGNYEQYF. The CDR3 coding sequence is TGTGCCAGCACACCGACAGGGGGAAACTACGAGCAGTACTTC.

The CDR3 sequence is CASRHDRLSSYEQYF. CDR3 in DNA: TGTGCCAGCAGACACGACAGGCTCAGCTCCTACGAGCAGTACTTC. This chain connects TRBV28 to TRBJ2-7; weak D call: TRBD1 (6 bases). CDR1 MDHEN and CDR2 SYDVKM come from the germline V gene. Trimming pared 6 bases from V and 0 bases from J, leaving 15 bases between. The CDR3 sequence is 15 residues long.

The V gene is TRBV7-2, the J gene TRBJ2-6, with 7 bases lining up with TRBD1. This CDR3 region has 15 residues. J was trimmed by 4 bases and V by 4 bases; bases with no gene match: 4. CDR1 and CDR2 from the germline V gene are SGHTA and FQGNSA. CDR3 in amino acids: CASSSRGSGANVLTF. The CDR3, as DNA: TGTGCCAGCAGCTCCAGGGGGTCCGGGGCCAACGTCCTGACTTTC.

The chain carries TRBV19 and TRBJ2-1; 7 nucleotides agree with TRBD2. Germline trimming cut 2 bases from V and 13 bases from J; bases unmatched to any gene: 8. Germline values: CDR1 LNHDA, CDR2 SQIVND (reference sequence). The CDR3 is 13 amino acids. CDR3 in amino acids: CASSILGGSFQFF. In DNA form, the CDR3 reads TGTGCCAGTAGTATATTAGGCGGGAGTTTCCAGTTCTTC.

The chain couples TRBV9 to TRBJ1-2; 8 bases fit TRBD1. J lost 5 bases, V lost 6 bases, and 27 bases had no gene match. CDR1 and CDR2 (germline): SGDLS, YYNGEE. The CDR3 runs to 20 residues. The CDR3 DNA reads TGTGCCAGCACCTTAGACGTCTTGCAGGGGGCGTCCGGTGTTTATTATGGCTACACCTTC. The encoded protein is CASTLDVLQGASGVYYGYTF.

This clone showed up just once. The CDR3 nucleotides read TGCGCCAGCAAGGAAGCGGGATTAACCGGGGAGCTGTTTTTT. Its protein is CASKEAGLTGELFF. This chain connects TRBV5-1 to TRBJ2-2; 7 bases agree with TRBD2. The CDR3 contains 14 residues. The V and J ends lost 6 bases and 5 bases, in that order; junction bases with no gene match: 7. CDR1 SGHRS and CDR2 YFSETQ come from the germline V gene.

This chain links TRBV2 with TRBJ1-1, with D possibly being TRBD1 (6 bases). CDR3 size: 15 residues. Trimming cost V 3 bases and J 0 bases, with 11 bases left between them. CDR1 is SNHLY, CDR2 FYNNEI, per germline. This chain's CDR3 is CASSEGRGMNTEAFF. In DNA form, the CDR3 reads TGTGCCAGCAGTGAGGGAAGGGGGATGAACACTGAAGCTTTCTTT. Full variable domain (rest looked up from reference TRBV2 and TRBJ1-1): EPEVTQTPSHQVTQMGQEVILRCVPISNHLYFYWYRQILGQKVEFLVSFYNNEISEKSEIFDDQFSVERPDGSNFTLKIRSTKLEDSAMYFCASSEGRGMNTEAFFGQGTRLTVV.

This clone has a single count. This chain joins TRBV6-6 and TRBJ2-5, with a possible D match to TRBD1 (6 bases). Per germline, CDR1 MNHNY and CDR2 SVGAGI (reference sequence). Trimming took 5 bases from V and 2 from J, leaving 18 bases between them. The CDR3 is made up of 16 amino acids. In nucleotides, the CDR3 is TGTGCCAGCAGTCCCCGGACCGGACAGACTCAAGAGACCCAGTACTTC. Amino acid sequence: CASSPRTGQTQETQYF.